The present T cell receptor beta chain was sequenced within a study of blood T cell repertoires in COVID-19 (dated by TCRdb to 2020 to 2022). Broadly, across the study: Samples covering the acute and convalescent phases of COVID-19 were provided by collaborators in the United States, Italy and Spain. The material from the prospective study consisted of cDNA or gDNA derived from T cells, B-cell-depleted T cells, or PBMCs. The dataset comprised deeply sampled blood TCRbeta repertoires from subjects exposed to, actively infected with, or recovered from COVID-19. The repertoires were released in a freely available public database meant as a resource for research on the immune response to SARS-CoV-2. Samples came from the ongoing ImmuneRACE study (first 160 participants) plus 1,254 subjects from 6 global collaborators. Nearly every sample came with metadata listing a de-identified subject ID, COVID-19 status, age in years and sex. Where available, HLA class I and class II types were obtained from metadata supplied by the sample provider rather than from assay-based typing. Study-wide conclusions, independent of this receptor: Clinical and demographic metadata were provided uncurated, with the amount varying by source and participant.

This clone came up a few times. The specificity of this receptor is unknown. No much larger clone is present one base from it, and per-base qualities are unavailable. TCRbeta CDR3 regions were amplified from genomic DNA using the immunoSEQ Assay, a bias-controlled multiplex PCR. On the authors' methods: Within the assay, amplification of reference gene primers was used to estimate how many nucleated cells each sample contained. To quantify the absolute abundance of each unique TCRbeta CDR3 rearrangement, sequence reads were collapsed and filtered. For each sample, productive Simpson clonality was calculated as the square root of Simpson's diversity index over productive rearrangements. Imported from immuneACCESS, the table was reduced by TCRdb to in-frame sequences with V and J called. These copies leave out some clones; in studies compared against another copy, an unresolved V gene accounts for under half, and the cause of the remainder is not known. The DNA was the basis for D and trimming; V, J and clone size are from that table. Present in this sample are some 87,000 clones, 80% of which were seen just once. Approximately 8.2% of the sample rests with the top ten.

Samples from volunteer blood donors who had recovered from COVID-19 were contributed by a second Seattle source. The collaborating institutions used their own protocols to collect whole blood in K2EDTA tubes. For TCRbeta analysis, collaborators shipped samples as frozen whole blood, isolated PBMCs, or DNA extracted from either of those sample types. From the germline V gene, CDR1 is SGHDT and CDR2 is YYEEEE. CDR3 length: 16 amino acids, cysteine to phenylalanine. The only DNA kept is the CDR3, 48 bases in frame from the first base. Cut back by 2 bases and 7 bases, the V and J ends lie 18 bases apart.

The TCR comes from a middle-aged man who had recovered from COVID-19. Sequenced sample: peripheral blood. The sequence joins TRBV5-6 to TRBJ2-2; a tentative D call is TRBD2 (5 bases match). The nucleotides read TGTGCCAGCAGCTTTTTGACCGGAGGAAGAAACGGGGAGCTGTTTTTT. This encodes CASSFLTGGRNGELFF.